The T cell receptor (beta chain) under discussion was sequenced for a study of blood T cell repertoires in COVID-19. Under the authors' procedure: Cell counts per sample came from amplifying reference gene primers. TCRdb's table, derived via immunoSEQ multiplex PCR, lists solely in-frame clones and lacks some. V and J calls and clone size are those listed in that table; D and trimming were worked out from the DNA. Of tens of thousands of clones listed, around 88% are singletons. Germline V gene sequence: CDR1 SGHRS, CDR2 YFSETQ. This CDR3 contains 17 residues. Trimming took 1 base from V and 3 from J, leaving 19 bases between them.

This chain connects TRBV5-1 to TRBJ2-5; D is ambiguous. The specimen was peripheral blood. The TCR comes from a human donor in a cohort sampled during active COVID-19. The CDR3 protein is CASSLNRMESAKETQYF. Here the CDR3 DNA reads TGCGCCAGCAGCTTGAATAGAATGGAGTCAGCAAAAGAGACCCAGTACTTC.